The source of this TCR beta chain is a study of T cell responses to AZD1222 COVID-19 vaccine. The table lists this clone with a count of one. Its target is not known. Germline CDR1 reads KGHSH; CDR2 reads LQKENI. CDR3 size: 13 residues. The ends lost 5 bases at V and 11 bases at J; junction bases unmatched: 11. Whole-study results and caveats: After the peak T cell response, and only then, were repertoires sampled. Vaccine-associated CD4 TCRs ranged over spike, dominating at 160-218 and 743-854. Regions left unmutated in variants are reportedly the target of nearly half of spike-specific TCRs. Rises in breadth and depth of Spike-specific TCRs came after two AZD1222 doses.

Measured with immunoSEQ multiplex PCR; TCRdb has only the in-frame clones, and not every one. There are 110,000 or so clones in the sample; around 84% occur only once, and 3% to 3.5% lies in the top ten. Sequencing was performed on peripheral blood, taken on day 0 of AZD1222 vaccination. The clonotype comes from an adult in good health. The J gene is TRBJ1-1, the V gene TRBV18, with TRBD1 matching over 7 bases. The CDR3 region has the DNA TGTGCCAGCTCAACGCGAATAGACAGGGCTGCTTTCTTT. Translating it yields CASSTRIDRAAFF.